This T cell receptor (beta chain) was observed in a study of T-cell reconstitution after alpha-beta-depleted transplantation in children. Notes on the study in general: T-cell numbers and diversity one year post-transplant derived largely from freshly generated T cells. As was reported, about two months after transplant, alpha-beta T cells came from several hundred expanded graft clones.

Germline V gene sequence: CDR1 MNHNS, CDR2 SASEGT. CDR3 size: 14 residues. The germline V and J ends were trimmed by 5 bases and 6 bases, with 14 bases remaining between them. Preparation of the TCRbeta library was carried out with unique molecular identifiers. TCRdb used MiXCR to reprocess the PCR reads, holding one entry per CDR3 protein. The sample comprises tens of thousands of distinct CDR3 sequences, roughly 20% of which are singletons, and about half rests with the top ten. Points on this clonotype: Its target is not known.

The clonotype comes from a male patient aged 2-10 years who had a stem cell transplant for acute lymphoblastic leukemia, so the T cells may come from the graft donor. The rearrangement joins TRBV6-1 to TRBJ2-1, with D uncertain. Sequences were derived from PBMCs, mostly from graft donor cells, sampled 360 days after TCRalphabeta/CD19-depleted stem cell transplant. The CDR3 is CASSRSPHGNEQFF. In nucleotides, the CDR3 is TGTGCCAGCAGTAGGTCACCACACGGCAATGAGCAGTTCTTC.